The clone carrying this TCR beta chain was detected a few times. Its antigen is not identified. The sample originates from a study of identical twins. Regarding the study as a whole: Out-of-frame beta sequences exhibited a weaker degree of excess twin sharing.

There are 15 residues in the CDR3. V was cut by 0 bases and J by 5 bases, with 15 bases left in between. Germline V gene data show CDR1 as SGHRS and CDR2 as YFSETQ. TCRdb re-called the 5' RACE reads through MiXCR, storing one row per CDR3 protein. The sample includes about 690,000 distinct CDR3 sequences, 20% to 25% seen only once; the top ten take 4.3%. With no exceptions, donors were healthy Caucasians. The same sample was also used in a study of T cells expressing NK-cell markers.

Sequenced sample: PBMCs. The source is a woman under 30 in good health. The V call is TRBV5-1, the J call TRBJ2-7; D is unresolved. Here the CDR3 DNA reads TGCGCCAGCAGCTTGGGATTATCTAGTATCAACGAGCAGTACTTC. It is translated as CASSLGLSSINEQYF.